The sequence of this T cell receptor beta chain was determined in a study of blood T cell dynamics during melanoma immunotherapy. The overall study: Standard first-line treatment here was pembrolizumab or nivolumab plus ipilimumab in metastatic melanoma. Findings of the study overall: Whether repertoire-driving clones were melanoma-specific could not be determined.

Time point: week 3, after first cycle of checkpoint inhibitor. Patients had no prior systemic cancer treatment, immunosuppressants or other active cancers. Every bulk PBMC sample received the same 350 ng of DNA. TCRdb keeps only in-frame clones here, not all; method: immunoSEQ multiplex PCR. The table lists about 6,900 clones, approximately 87% of them singletons. About this clone: Its antigen remains unidentified.

The ends were cut back, 3 bases at V and 8 bases at J, with 16 bases in the middle. Looked up from germline, CDR1 is KGHSH and CDR2 is LQKENI. The CDR3 runs 14 residues. The TCR sequence derives from a human donor with melanoma. Sample: blood, taken from a patient treated with checkpoint blockade. The chain uses TRBV18 and TRBJ1-2; D is unresolved. The CDR3 region has the DNA TGTGCCAGCTCACCGGACGCTCCCGGGTGGGGCTACACCTTC. Amino acids: CASSPDAPGWGYTF.